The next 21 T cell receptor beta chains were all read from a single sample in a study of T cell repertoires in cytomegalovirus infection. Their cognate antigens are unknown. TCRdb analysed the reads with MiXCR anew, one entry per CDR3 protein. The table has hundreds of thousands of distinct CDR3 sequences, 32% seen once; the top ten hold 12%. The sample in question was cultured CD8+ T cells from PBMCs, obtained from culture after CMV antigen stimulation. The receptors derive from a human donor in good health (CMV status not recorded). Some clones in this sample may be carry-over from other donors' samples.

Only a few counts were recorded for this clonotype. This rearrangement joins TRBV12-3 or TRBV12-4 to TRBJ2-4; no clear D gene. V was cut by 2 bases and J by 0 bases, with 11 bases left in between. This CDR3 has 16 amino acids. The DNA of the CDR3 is TGTGCCAGCAGTTTATTCGTCTTTCAAGCCAAAAACATTCAGTACTTC. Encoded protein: CASSLFVFQAKNIQYF.

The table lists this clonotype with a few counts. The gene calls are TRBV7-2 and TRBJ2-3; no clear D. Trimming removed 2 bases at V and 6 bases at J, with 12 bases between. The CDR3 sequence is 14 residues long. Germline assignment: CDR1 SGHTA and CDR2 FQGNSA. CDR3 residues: CASSLKPIGDTQYF. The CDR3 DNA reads TGTGCCAGCAGCTTAAAGCCGATCGGGGATACGCAGTATTTT.

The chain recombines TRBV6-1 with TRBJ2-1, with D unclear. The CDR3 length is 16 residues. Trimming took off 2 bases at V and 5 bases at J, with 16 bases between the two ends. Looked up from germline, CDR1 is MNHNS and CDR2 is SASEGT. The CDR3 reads CASSEPPGSWDNEQFF. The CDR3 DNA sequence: TGTGCCAGCAGTGAACCACCCGGATCGTGGGACAATGAGCAGTTCTTC.

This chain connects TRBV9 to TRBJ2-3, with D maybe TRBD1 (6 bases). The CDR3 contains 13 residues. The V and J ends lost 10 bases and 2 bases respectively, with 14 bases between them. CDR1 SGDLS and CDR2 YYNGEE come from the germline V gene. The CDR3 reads CAGTPDNTDTQYF. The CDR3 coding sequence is TGTGCCGGGACACCTGATAACACAGATACGCAGTATTTT.

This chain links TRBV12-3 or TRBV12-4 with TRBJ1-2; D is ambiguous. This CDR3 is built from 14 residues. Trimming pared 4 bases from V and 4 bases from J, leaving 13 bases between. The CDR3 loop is CASSSLNWGYGYTF. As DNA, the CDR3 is TGTGCCAGCAGTTCCCTCAATTGGGGCTATGGCTACACCTTC.

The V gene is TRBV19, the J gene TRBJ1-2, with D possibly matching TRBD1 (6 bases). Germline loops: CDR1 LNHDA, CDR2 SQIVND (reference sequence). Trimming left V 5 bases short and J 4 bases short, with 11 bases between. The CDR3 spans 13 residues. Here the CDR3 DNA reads TGTGCCAGTAGTTTGGACAGAACCTATGGCTACACCTTC. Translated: CASSLDRTYGYTF.

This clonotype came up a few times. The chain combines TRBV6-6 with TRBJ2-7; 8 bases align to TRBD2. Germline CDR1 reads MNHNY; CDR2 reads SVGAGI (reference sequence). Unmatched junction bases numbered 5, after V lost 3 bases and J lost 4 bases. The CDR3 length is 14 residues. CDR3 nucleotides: TGTGCCAGCAGTTATGGTAGCGGGATTTACGAGCAGTACGTC. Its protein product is CASSYGSGIYEQYV.

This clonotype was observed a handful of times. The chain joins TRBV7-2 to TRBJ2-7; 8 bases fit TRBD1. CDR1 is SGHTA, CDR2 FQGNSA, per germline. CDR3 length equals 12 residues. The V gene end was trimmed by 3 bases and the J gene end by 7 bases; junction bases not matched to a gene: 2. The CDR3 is CASSFGQGEQYF. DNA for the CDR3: TGTGCCAGCAGCTTTGGACAGGGAGAGCAGTACTTC. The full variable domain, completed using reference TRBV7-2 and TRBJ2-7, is GAGVSQSPSNKVTEKGKDVELRCDPISGHTALYWYRQSLGQGLEFLIYFQGNSAPDKSGLPSDRFSAERTGGSVSTLTIQRTQQEDSAVYLCASSFGQGEQYFGPGTRLTVT.

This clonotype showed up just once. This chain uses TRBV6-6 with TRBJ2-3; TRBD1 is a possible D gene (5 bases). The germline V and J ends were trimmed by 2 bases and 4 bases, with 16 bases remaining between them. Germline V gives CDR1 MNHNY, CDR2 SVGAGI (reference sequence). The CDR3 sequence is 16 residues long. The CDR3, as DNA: TGTGCCAGCAGTTACCGGGCAGGGTACCTTCCAGATACGCAGTATTTT. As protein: CASSYRAGYLPDTQYF.

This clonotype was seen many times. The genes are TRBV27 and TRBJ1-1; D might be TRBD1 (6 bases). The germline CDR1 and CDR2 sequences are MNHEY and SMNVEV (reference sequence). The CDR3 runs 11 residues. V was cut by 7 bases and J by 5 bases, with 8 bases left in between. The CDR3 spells CASKRGTEAFF. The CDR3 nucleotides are TGTGCCAGCAAGAGGGGGACTGAAGCTTTCTTT.

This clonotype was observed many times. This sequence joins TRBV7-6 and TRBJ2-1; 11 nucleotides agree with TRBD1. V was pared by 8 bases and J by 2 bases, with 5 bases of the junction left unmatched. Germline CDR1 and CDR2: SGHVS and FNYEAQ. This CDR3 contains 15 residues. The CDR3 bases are TGTGCCAGCCGATTGGGACAGGGGGCCTACAATGAGCAGTTCTTC. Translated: CASRLGQGAYNEQFF.

CDR3 loop: CASSSPYPKFQETQYF. In DNA form, the CDR3 reads TGTGCCAGCAGTTCCCCCTACCCAAAATTTCAAGAGACCCAGTACTTC. The chain recombines TRBV6-5 with TRBJ2-5; no firm D call. V was cut by 4 bases and J by 2 bases, with 17 bases left in between. CDR3 length: 16 residues. Germline assignment: CDR1 MNHEY and CDR2 SVGAGI.

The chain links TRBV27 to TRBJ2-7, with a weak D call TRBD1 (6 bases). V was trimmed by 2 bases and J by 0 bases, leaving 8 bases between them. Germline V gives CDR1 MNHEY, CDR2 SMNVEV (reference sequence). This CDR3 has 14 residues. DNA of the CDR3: TGTGCCAGCAGTTTAAAGGGACACTCCTACGAGCAGTACGTC. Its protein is CASSLKGHSYEQYV.

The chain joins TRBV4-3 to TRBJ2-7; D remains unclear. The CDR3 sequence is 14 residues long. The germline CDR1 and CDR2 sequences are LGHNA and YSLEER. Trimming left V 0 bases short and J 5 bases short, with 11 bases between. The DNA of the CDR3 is TGCGCCAGCAGCCAAGATCCGAGTCCCAACGAGCAGTACTTC. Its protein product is CASSQDPSPNEQYF.

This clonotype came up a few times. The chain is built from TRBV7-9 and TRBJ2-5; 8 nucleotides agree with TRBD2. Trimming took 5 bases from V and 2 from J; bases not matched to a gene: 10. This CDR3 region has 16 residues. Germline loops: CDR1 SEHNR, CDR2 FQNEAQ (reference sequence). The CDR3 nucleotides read TGTGCCAGCAGCCTCCGGGGTACTAGCGGACAAGAGACCCAGTACTTC. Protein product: CASSLRGTSGQETQYF. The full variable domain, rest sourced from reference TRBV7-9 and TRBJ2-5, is DTGVSQNPRHKITKRGQNVTFRCDPISEHNRLYWYRQTLGQGPEFLTYFQNEAQLEKSRLLSDRFSAERPKGSFSTLEIQRTEQGDSAMYLCASSLRGTSGQETQYFGPGTRLLVL.

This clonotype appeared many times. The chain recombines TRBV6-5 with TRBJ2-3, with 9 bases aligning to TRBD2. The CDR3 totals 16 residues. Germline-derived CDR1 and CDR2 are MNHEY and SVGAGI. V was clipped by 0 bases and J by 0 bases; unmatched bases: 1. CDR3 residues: CASSYSAGGSTDTQYF. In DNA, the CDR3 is TGTGCCAGCAGTTACTCAGCGGGGGGTAGCACAGATACGCAGTATTTT.

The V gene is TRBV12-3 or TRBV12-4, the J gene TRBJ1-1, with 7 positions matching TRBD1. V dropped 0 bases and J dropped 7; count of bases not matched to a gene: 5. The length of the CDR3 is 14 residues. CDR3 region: CASSLAEGAGEAFF. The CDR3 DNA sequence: TGTGCCAGCAGTTTAGCGGAGGGGGCGGGTGAAGCTTTCTTT.

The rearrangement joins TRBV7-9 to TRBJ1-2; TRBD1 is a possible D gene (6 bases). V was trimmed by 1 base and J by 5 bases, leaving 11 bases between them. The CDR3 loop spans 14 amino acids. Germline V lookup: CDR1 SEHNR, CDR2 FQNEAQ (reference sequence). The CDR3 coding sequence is TGTGCCAGCAGCTTAGGCAGTCAGGGGTATGGCTACACCTTC. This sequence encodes CASSLGSQGYGYTF.

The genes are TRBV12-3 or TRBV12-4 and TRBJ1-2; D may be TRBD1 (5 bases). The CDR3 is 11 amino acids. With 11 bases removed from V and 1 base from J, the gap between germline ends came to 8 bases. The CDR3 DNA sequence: TGTGCCCAGGGTATTAACTATGGCTACACCTTC. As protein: CAQGINYGYTF.

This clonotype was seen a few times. DNA for the CDR3: TGTGCCAGCTCCTACGGGCCCGATCAGCCCCAGCATTTT. This translates into CASSYGPDQPQHF. The chain couples TRBV6-2 or TRBV6-3 to TRBJ1-5; D remains ambiguous. There are 13 residues in the CDR3. V was trimmed by 8 bases and J by 5 bases, leaving 13 bases between them. Germline V gives CDR1 MNHEY, CDR2 SVGEGT.

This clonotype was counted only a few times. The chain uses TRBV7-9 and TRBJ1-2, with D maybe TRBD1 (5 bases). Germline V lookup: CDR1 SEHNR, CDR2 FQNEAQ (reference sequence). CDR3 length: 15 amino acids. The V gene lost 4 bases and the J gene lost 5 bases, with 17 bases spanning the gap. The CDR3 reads CASSSPGTRGYGYTF. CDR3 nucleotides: TGTGCCAGCAGCTCGCCCGGGACCCGAGGGTATGGCTACACCTTC.